Below are 20 T cell receptor beta chains sequenced from a single sample in a study of cytomegalovirus exposure and HLA in healthy donors. Primers for the PCR totalled 60 Vbeta and 13 Jbeta. Only in-frame clones appear in the TCRdb table, and some are missing; sequencing was by immunoSEQ multiplex PCR. Altogether roughly 170,000 clones are present, more than 80% being singletons, with the ten largest covering over 0.65%. The source material was PBMCs. Receptor source: a woman aged 18-29 years in good health and CMV-seronegative.

CDR3 protein: CASRGVAGGPSDTQYF. The DNA of the CDR3 is TGTGCCAGCAGGGGGGTGGCGGGAGGGCCCTCGGATACGCAGTATTTT. The chain links TRBV25-1 to TRBJ2-3; 9 bases map to TRBD2. CDR1 MGHDK and CDR2 SYGVNS come from the germline V gene. The CDR3 totals 16 residues. J lost 6 bases, V lost 6 bases, and 13 bases had no gene match.

This chain uses TRBV29-1 with TRBJ1-5, with D perhaps TRBD1 (5 bases). The CDR3 is 12 residues long. Per germline, CDR1 SQVTM and CDR2 ANQGSEA. V was clipped by 6 bases and J by 3 bases, with 9 bases between them. The CDR3 loop reads CSVGGLNQPQHF. The DNA of the CDR3 is TGCAGCGTCGGGGGACTCAATCAGCCCCAGCATTTT.

The chain links TRBV5-1 to TRBJ2-6; maybe TRBD1 (5 bases). Germline V gene data show CDR1 as SGHRS and CDR2 as YFSETQ. V was cut by 0 bases and J by 0 bases, with 16 bases left in between. The CDR3 loop spans 19 amino acids. The CDR3 reads CASSLDVPTGLSGANVLTF. CDR3 in DNA: TGCGCCAGCAGCTTGGATGTCCCCACAGGCCTCTCTGGGGCCAACGTCCTGACTTTC.

In its sample, this clone was seen a few times. The gene calls are TRBV5-4 and TRBJ1-1; perhaps TRBD1 as D (6 bases). The CDR3 contains 16 residues. Trimming took off 2 bases at V and 0 bases at J, with 14 bases between the two ends. CDR1 SGHNT and CDR2 YYREEE come from the germline V gene (reference sequence). The CDR3 protein is CASSLRGGGLNTEAFF. CDR3 DNA: TGTGCCAGCAGCTTACGGGGTGGGGGCCTGAACACTGAAGCTTTCTTT. Variable domain in full (rest from reference TRBV5-4 and TRBJ1-1): ETGVTQSPTHLIKTRGQQVTLRCSSQSGHNTVSWYQQALGQGPQFIFQYYREEENGRGNFPPRFSGLQFPNYSSELNVNALELDDSALYLCASSLRGGGLNTEAFFGQGTRLTVV.

The V gene is TRBV6-5, the J gene TRBJ1-2; tentative D call: TRBD1 (5 bases). The V end was cut by 0 bases, the J end by 1 base, with 9 bases between. This CDR3 spans 15 amino acids. CDR1 and CDR2 (germline): MNHEY, SVGAGI. This chain's CDR3 is CASSYSADSNYGYTF. The CDR3 nucleotides are TGTGCCAGCAGTTACTCGGCCGACAGTAACTATGGCTACACCTTC.

The V and J genes are TRBV28 and TRBJ1-5; tentative D call: TRBD1 (5 bases). V shed 10 bases and J shed 1 base, with 14 bases lying between them. CDR3 length: 14 residues. Germline lookup yields CDR1 MDHEN and CDR2 SYDVKM. CDR3 protein: CATGGGSSNQPQHF. CDR3 nucleotides: TGTGCCACCGGCGGGGGGTCGAGCAATCAGCCCCAGCATTTT. Drawing the rest from reference TRBV28 and TRBJ1-5, the complete variable domain is DVKVTQSSRYLVKRTGEKVFLECVQDMDHENMFWYRQDPGLGLRLIYFSYDVKMKEKGDIPEGYSVSREKKERFSLILESASTNQTSMYLCATGGGSSNQPQHFGDGTRLSIL.

This clone was detected only a few times. The chain links TRBV4-1 to TRBJ2-1; 8 positions match TRBD2. V gave up 2 bases and J gave up 8 bases; unmatched junction bases: 17. The CDR3 is 18 amino acids. Germline CDR1 reads MGHRA; CDR2 reads YSYEKL. CDR3 nucleotides: TGCGCCAGCAGCCAATTTGTGGTGGCTAGCGGGCTGCAGGATGAGCAGTTCTTC. As protein: CASSQFVVASGLQDEQFF.

The genes are TRBV27 and TRBJ2-2; D unclear. The germline gives CDR1 MNHEY, CDR2 SMNVEV (reference sequence). Trimming pared 5 bases from V and 2 bases from J, leaving 3 bases between. The CDR3 has 12 amino acids. The CDR3 nucleotides are TGTGCCAGCAGTCATAACACCGGGGAGCTGTTTTTT. The encoded protein is CASSHNTGELFF.

This chain uses TRBV6-5 with TRBJ1-5, with 10 bases aligning to TRBD1. The CDR3 consists of 15 residues. Germline-derived CDR1 and CDR2 are MNHEY and SVGAGI. J was trimmed by 6 bases and V by 2 bases; bases with no gene match: 4. As DNA, the CDR3 is TGTGCCAGCAGTTACAAGACAGGGGGCGGTCAGCCCCAGCATTTT. Amino acids: CASSYKTGGGQPQHF.

The chain uses TRBV5-1 and TRBJ1-2; perhaps TRBD1 as D (5 bases). This CDR3 comprises 16 residues. V was cut by 0 bases and J by 4 bases, with 16 bases left in between. Germline V gene lookup returns CDR1 SGHRS and CDR2 YFSETQ. This CDR3 is CASSLDSGSLGYGYTF. CDR3 bases: TGCGCCAGCAGCTTGGATTCAGGGTCCCTCGGCTATGGCTACACCTTC.

This clone showed up just a few times. The gene calls are TRBV4-2 and TRBJ2-1; 7 bases fit TRBD2. The germline V gene has CDR1 LGHNA and CDR2 YNFKEQ. The CDR3 is made up of 17 amino acids. With V trimmed by 3 bases and J by 1 base, 9 bases remained unmatched. The CDR3 DNA follows: TGTGCCAGCAGCCATGCTGGGATAGCGGGTTCCTACAATGAGCAGTTCTTC. The encoded protein is CASSHAGIAGSYNEQFF.

This chain connects TRBV5-1 to TRBJ2-3; 13 bases map to TRBD2. With V trimmed by 4 bases and J by 6 bases, 20 bases remained unmatched. The CDR3 consists of 20 residues. Germline CDR1 and CDR2: SGHRS and YFSETQ. CDR3 amino acids: CASSLWTSGSLSRYTDTQYF. For the CDR3, the DNA is TGCGCCAGCAGCCTGTGGACTAGCGGGAGTTTGAGTAGATACACGGATACGCAGTATTTT.

This sequence joins TRBV9 and TRBJ2-7; possible D gene TRBD1, 5 bases. Germline CDR1 reads SGDLS; CDR2 reads YYNGEE. Trimming stripped 4 bases from V and 0 bases from J, with 11 bases between. This CDR3 has 14 residues. Here the CDR3 reads CASSSDRFSYEQYF. Here the CDR3 DNA reads TGTGCCAGCAGCTCTGACAGATTCTCCTACGAGCAGTACTTC.

This chain links TRBV14 with TRBJ1-3, with 9 bases fitting TRBD1. V lost 4 bases and J lost 4; bases outside the gene matches: 2. The CDR3 is made up of 14 amino acids. Per the germline V gene, CDR1 is SGHDN and CDR2 is FVKESK. CDR3 in amino acids: CASSLGQGGNTIYF. CDR3 in DNA: TGTGCCAGCAGCCTGGGACAGGGCGGAAACACCATATATTTT. The full variable domain, rest sourced from reference TRBV14 and TRBJ1-3, is EAGVTQFPSHSVIEKGQTVTLRCDPISGHDNLYWYRRVMGKEIKFLLHFVKESKQDESGMPNNRFLAERTGGTYSTLKVQPAELEDSGVYFCASSLGQGGNTIYFGEGSWLTVV.

The V gene is TRBV30, the J gene TRBJ1-4; D gene unclear. V gave up 2 bases and J gave up 8 bases, with 12 bases separating them. The CDR3 contains 13 residues. The germline CDR1 and CDR2 sequences are GTSNPN and SVGIG (reference sequence). This CDR3 is CAWSRGSEEKLFF. CDR3 nucleotides: TGTGCCTGGAGTAGAGGGTCAGAAGAAAAACTGTTTTTT.

The genes are TRBV7-9 and TRBJ2-5, with 10 bases identical to TRBD1. V lost 5 bases to trimming and J lost 5 bases; unmatched junction nucleotides: 8. The CDR3 runs to 15 residues. Germline assignment: CDR1 SEHNR and CDR2 FQNEAQ (reference sequence). The DNA of the CDR3 is TGTGCCAGCAGCCCCGGGACAGGGGAGGGGGAGACCCAGTACTTC. Protein sequence: CASSPGTGEGETQYF. The variable domain in full, with the rest retrieved from reference TRBV7-9 and TRBJ2-5, is DTGVSQNPRHKITKRGQNVTFRCDPISEHNRLYWYRQTLGQGPEFLTYFQNEAQLEKSRLLSDRFSAERPKGSFSTLEIQRTEQGDSAMYLCASSPGTGEGETQYFGPGTRLLVL.

The chain joins TRBV19 to TRBJ2-5; D possibly corresponds to TRBD2 (6 bases). The CDR3 runs to 13 residues. The germline CDR1 and CDR2 sequences are LNHDA and SQIVND (reference sequence). V lost 3 bases and J lost 5, with 10 bases in between. As DNA, the CDR3 is TGTGCCAGTAGTATGGAGGGGCGGGAGACCCAGTACTTC. It is translated as CASSMEGRETQYF. Based on the CDR3 plus reference TRBV19 and TRBJ2-5, the full variable domain is DGGITQSPKYLFRKEGQNVTLSCEQNLNHDAMYWYRQDPGQGLRLIYYSQIVNDFQKGDIAEGYSVSREKKESFPLTVTSAQKNPTAFYLCASSMEGRETQYFGPGTRLLVL.

The CDR3, as DNA: TGTGCCAGCAGTACCGGACTAGCGCTCGGGGAGCTGTTTTTT. Translating gives CASSTGLALGELFF. V and J are TRBV6-1 and TRBJ2-2, with 9 positions matching TRBD2. V was pared by 5 bases and J by 7 bases, with 5 bases of the junction left unmatched. Per germline, CDR1 MNHNS and CDR2 SASEGT. The length of the CDR3 is 14 residues.

The genes are TRBV7-3 and TRBJ2-1; the match to TRBD2 covers 9 bases. V gave up 4 bases and J gave up 2 bases; unmatched junction bases: 3. There are 15 residues in the CDR3. CDR1 and CDR2 from the germline V gene are SGHTA and FQGTGA. The CDR3 sequence: CASSSGLAPYNEQFF. CDR3 bases: TGTGCCAGCAGCTCAGGACTAGCGCCCTACAATGAGCAGTTCTTC.

The count of this clone is one. The rearrangement links TRBV5-4 to TRBJ2-1; weak D call: TRBD2 (5 bases). The germline CDR1 and CDR2 sequences are SGHNT and YYREEE (reference sequence). Trimming removed 0 bases at V and 8 bases at J, with 15 bases between. The CDR3 totals 15 residues. The chain's CDR3 is CASSLDRDPMYEQFF. The CDR3 bases are TGTGCCAGCAGCTTGGATCGGGATCCCATGTATGAGCAGTTCTTC. Using reference TRBV5-4 and TRBJ2-1 for the parts outside the CDR3, the full variable domain is ETGVTQSPTHLIKTRGQQVTLRCSSQSGHNTVSWYQQALGQGPQFIFQYYREEENGRGNFPPRFSGLQFPNYSSELNVNALELDDSALYLCASSLDRDPMYEQFFGPGTRLTVL.